These T cell receptor beta chains were read from a single sample in a study of regulatory T cells in long-lasting Graves disease. TCRdb analysed the multiplex PCR reads with MiXCR anew, one entry per CDR3 protein. The data show roughly 400,000 distinct CDR3 sequences, with roughly 15% seen just once and approximately 22% held by the top ten. This sample was shared with a second study, whose subject was T cells in Graves' hyperthyroidism and ophthalmopathy.

Sequenced here: peripheral blood mononuclear cells (PBMCs), sampled at new diagnosis, from a patient treated with antithyroid drugs. The receptors come from a woman aged 18 to 35 with Graves disease. Both conserved end residues are part of each CDR3. A D gene is named only where the DNA matches it firmly. Clone size is given for some rows only: seen once, a few or many times, or a class if the clone is expanded.

V: TRBV29-1
size: -
D: TRBD1
J: TRBJ1-3
DNA: TGCAGCGTTGAGGGACAGGGGGCTGGAAACACCATATATTTT
CDR3: CSVEGQGAGNTIYF

V: TRBV6-2/TRBV6-3
size: many
D: -
J: TRBJ2-3
DNA: TGTGCCAGCAGCAGTAGGCCCACAGATACGCAGTATTTT
CDR3: CASSSRPTDTQYF

V: TRBV6-1
size: -
D: TRBD2
J: TRBJ2-1
DNA: TGTGCCAGCAGTGGTCTAGCGGGCCTGGGGGTGAATGAGCAGTTCTTC
CDR3: CASSGLAGLGVNEQFF

V: TRBV12-3/TRBV12-4
size: many
D: TRBD1
J: TRBJ2-7
DNA: TGTGCCAGCAGTTTGGCGGACAGGGAAGGCTACGAGCAGTACTTC
CDR3: CASSLADREGYEQYF

V: TRBV20-1
size: few
D: TRBD2
J: TRBJ2-3
DNA: TGCAGTGCTATCCGTATTAGCGGGAGAACTAGCACAGATACGCAGTATTTT
CDR3: CSAIRISGRTSTDTQYF

V: TRBV11-2
size: many
D: -
J: TRBJ2-5
DNA: TGTGCCAGCACCCCCCTGAGGGGGAGGGGAGAGACCCAGTACTTC
CDR3: CASTPLRGRGETQYF

V: TRBV7-2
size: many
D: TRBD1
J: TRBJ2-4
DNA: TGTGCCAGCAGCTCCCAGGACAGGGGCGTAATTTTGGAAAACATTCAGTACTTC
CDR3: CASSSQDRGVILENIQYF

V: TRBV10-2
size: -
D: -
J: TRBJ2-1
DNA: TGCGCCAGCAGTGTGGGGGTAATGAATGAGCAGTTCTTC
CDR3: CASSVGVMNEQFF

V: TRBV12-3/TRBV12-4
size: -
D: -
J: TRBJ2-1
DNA: TGTGCCAGCAGTGAGCCCCCCCGATTCTTC
CDR3: CASSEPPRFF

V: TRBV6-1
size: -
D: TRBD1
J: TRBJ2-3
DNA: TGTGCCAGCAGTGAAGCGACAGGGGGCCTCGATACGCAGTATTTT
CDR3: CASSEATGGLDTQYF

V: TRBV19
size: few
D: -
J: TRBJ1-1
DNA: TGTGCCAGTAGTATAGCCCTATTGAACACTGAAGCTTTCTTT
CDR3: CASSIALLNTEAFF

V: TRBV7-8
size: -
D: -
J: TRBJ2-1
DNA: TGTGCCAGCAGCTTCACTTCTGCTGGGACCTCGAATGAGCAGTTCTTC
CDR3: CASSFTSAGTSNEQFF

V: TRBV7-2
size: many
D: -
J: TRBJ1-5
DNA: TGTGCCAGCAGCTTACTCCCGAGTCAGCCCCAGCATTTT
CDR3: CASSLLPSQPQHF

V: TRBV3-1
size: many
D: -
J: TRBJ1-1
DNA: TGTGCCAGCAGCCAAGTGGGTTTAGAGAACACTGAAGCTTTCTTT
CDR3: CASSQVGLENTEAFF

V: TRBV2
size: many
D: TRBD1
J: TRBJ1-6
DNA: TGTGCCAGTCGGGACAGGGGTAATTCACCCCTCCACTTT
CDR3: CASRDRGNSPLHF

V: TRBV7-9
size: -
D: TRBD1
J: TRBJ1-5
DNA: TGTGCCAGCAGCTCCTCCGGGACAGGGTCAGGGCAGCCCCAGCATTTT
CDR3: CASSSSGTGSGQPQHF

V: TRBV15
size: -
D: TRBD1
J: TRBJ1-1
DNA: TGTGCCACCAGGAGAGACAGGGTATCCGAAGCTTTCTTT
CDR3: CATRRDRVSEAFF

V: TRBV12-3/TRBV12-4
size: few
D: TRBD1
J: TRBJ2-5
DNA: TGTGCCAGCAGTGGGGACAGGGAAACACAAGAGACCCAGTACTTC
CDR3: CASSGDRETQETQYF

V: TRBV7-9
size: many
D: TRBD2
J: TRBJ2-4
DNA: TGTGCCAGCAGTCAGGGACTAGCGGGAGCTCGCATTCAGTACTTC
CDR3: CASSQGLAGARIQYF

V: TRBV7-3
size: many
D: -
J: TRBJ2-1
DNA: TGTGCCAGCAGCTTAACGGGGGCTAGCGATGAGCAGTTCTTC
CDR3: CASSLTGASDEQFF

V: TRBV3-1
size: many
D: -
J: TRBJ1-1
DNA: TGTGCCAGCAGCCAAGTACAGGTCGGGAACACTGAAGCTTTCTTT
CDR3: CASSQVQVGNTEAFF

V: TRBV7-3
size: -
D: -
J: TRBJ2-3
DNA: TGTGCCAGCAGCTTAACCCCCACTACGTCGCAGTATTTT
CDR3: CASSLTPTTSQYF

V: TRBV30
size: many
D: TRBD2
J: TRBJ2-1
DNA: TGTGCCTGGTCTAGCGGGAGAAGGGGTGAGCAGTTCTTC
CDR3: CAWSSGRRGEQFF

V: TRBV6-5
size: many
D: TRBD2
J: TRBJ2-1
DNA: TGTGCCAGCAGTTACTCGGAGTCGCTAGCGGGAGGAGGTGAGCAGTTCTTC
CDR3: CASSYSESLAGGGEQFF

V: TRBV5-1
size: -
D: -
J: TRBJ2-3
DNA: TGCGCCAGCAGCTTGATTCAAGAGGGGGTTACGCAGTATTTT
CDR3: CASSLIQEGVTQYF

V: TRBV20-1
size: many
D: -
J: TRBJ1-5
DNA: TGCAGTGCTAGAGATATCAGGGGTGGCAATCAGCCCCAGCATTTT
CDR3: CSARDIRGGNQPQHF

V: TRBV7-2
size: once
D: TRBD1
J: TRBJ1-3
DNA: TGTGCCAGCAGCACCGGACAGGTCTCTGGAAACACCATATATTTT
CDR3: CASSTGQVSGNTIYF

V: TRBV5-1
size: few
D: -
J: TRBJ2-7
DNA: TGCGCCAGCAGCTTGGTTGGGCAGACCTACGAGCAGTACTTC
CDR3: CASSLVGQTYEQYF

V: TRBV27
size: few
D: -
J: TRBJ2-1
DNA: TGTGCCAGCAGATACTCAACAGGGACGATATCCTACAATGAGCAGTTCTTC
CDR3: CASRYSTGTISYNEQFF

V: TRBV7-2
size: many
D: -
J: TRBJ2-7
DNA: TGTGCCAGCAGCTTAGGGGGGACTGGTAACGAGCAGTACTTC
CDR3: CASSLGGTGNEQYF

V: TRBV7-3
size: many
D: TRBD2
J: TRBJ2-1
DNA: TGTGCCAGCACCAGGACTAGCGGGGCTTTGAATGAGCAGTTCTTC
CDR3: CASTRTSGALNEQFF

V: TRBV6-2/TRBV6-3
size: many
D: TRBD2
J: TRBJ2-7
DNA: TGTGCCAGCACCTTACTTTCTAGCGGGAGCGGGAACGAGCAGTACTTC
CDR3: CASTLLSSGSGNEQYF

V: TRBV7-9
size: many
D: -
J: TRBJ2-5
DNA: TGTGCCAGCAGCTTAGAAGCGTTCACACAAGAGACCCAGTACTTC
CDR3: CASSLEAFTQETQYF

V: TRBV10-3
size: many
D: -
J: TRBJ2-7
DNA: TGTGCCATCAGTGAGTCGACAGATTTGGCAGGGAACGAGCAGTACTTC
CDR3: CAISESTDLAGNEQYF

V: TRBV6-1
size: many
D: TRBD1
J: TRBJ1-4
DNA: TGTGCCAGCAGTCCTCGACAGGGGGAAAAACTGTTTTTT
CDR3: CASSPRQGEKLFF

V: TRBV24-1
size: -
D: TRBD2
J: TRBJ2-4
DNA: TGTGCCACCAGTGATTTCAGTCCGGGGAGGGGAAACATTCAGTACTTC
CDR3: CATSDFSPGRGNIQYF

V: TRBV27
size: -
D: TRBD1
J: TRBJ1-2
DNA: TGTGCCAGCAGTCCCAGGACAGGGGGCGTCTATGGCTACACCTTC
CDR3: CASSPRTGGVYGYTF

V: TRBV6-2/TRBV6-3
size: many
D: -
J: TRBJ2-1
DNA: TGTGCCAGCAGATACCCTAGGGGTCTCTCAAGCTCCTACAATGAGCAGTTCTTC
CDR3: CASRYPRGLSSSYNEQFF

V: TRBV2
size: many
D: TRBD1
J: TRBJ2-1
DNA: TGTGCCAGCAGCCCGGGACAGGGGAGAGTAGCGGGGCCCCTAACGGGTGAGCAGTTCTTC
CDR3: CASSPGQGRVAGPLTGEQFF

V: TRBV24-1
size: -
D: -
J: TRBJ2-5
DNA: TGTGCCGGACAAGCATGGGGTTCGCAAGAGACCCAGTACTTC
CDR3: CAGQAWGSQETQYF

V: TRBV10-3
size: few
D: -
J: TRBJ2-5
DNA: TGTGCCATCAGTGAGCGGGTCGGCGGGGAGACCCAGTACTTC
CDR3: CAISERVGGETQYF

V: TRBV27
size: many
D: TRBD2
J: TRBJ2-7
DNA: TGTGCCAGCAGTTTTACAGCGGGAGGCTACGAGCAGTACTTC
CDR3: CASSFTAGGYEQYF

V: TRBV6-2/TRBV6-3
size: -
D: TRBD2
J: TRBJ2-5
DNA: TGTGCCGCTGGGCCCAGCGGGAGCGACCTTGAGACCCAGTACTTC
CDR3: CAAGPSGSDLETQYF

V: TRBV4-1
size: -
D: TRBD1
J: TRBJ1-2
DNA: TGCGCCAGCAGCCATACTCCCGAGGCAGGGGGCGGTCTTCTCTATGGCTACACCTTC
CDR3: CASSHTPEAGGGLLYGYTF

V: TRBV19
size: -
D: -
J: TRBJ2-7
DNA: TGTGCCAGTAGCCAAAACCCGGGACATAAGACCTACAATGAGCAGTACTTC
CDR3: CASSQNPGHKTYNEQYF

V: TRBV6-2/TRBV6-3
size: many
D: -
J: TRBJ1-1
DNA: TGTGCCAGCAGTTACTCGACAGGGAACACTGAAGCTTTCTTT
CDR3: CASSYSTGNTEAFF

V: TRBV9
size: once
D: TRBD1
J: TRBJ2-7
DNA: TGTGCCAGCAGCGGATCAACACAGGGGGACGAGCAGTACTTC
CDR3: CASSGSTQGDEQYF

V: TRBV3-1
size: many
D: TRBD2
J: TRBJ2-1
DNA: TGTGCCAGCAGCCATCTGGGGGGGGAGGAGCAGTTCTTC
CDR3: CASSHLGGEEQFF